A single sample gave rise to the 28 T cell receptor beta chains below, sequenced in a study of T cell changes during pregnancy in multiple sclerosis. Measured with immunoSEQ multiplex PCR; TCRdb has only the in-frame clones, and not every one. Counted here are over 100,000 clones, more than 85% occurring once; the ten biggest clones make up roughly 1.4%. Sequencing was performed on peripheral blood, taken in the third trimester of pregnancy. Every receptor here comes from a female donor with multiple sclerosis, enrolled in a pregnancy study.

The CDR3 bases are TGCGCCAGCAGCCGGACAGGGGGCAATCAGCCCCAGCATTTT. This sequence encodes CASSRTGGNQPQHF. The chain joins TRBV5-1 to TRBJ1-5; 9 positions match TRBD1. V was clipped by 4 bases and J by 2 bases; unmatched bases: 1. The CDR3 runs to 14 residues. Germline V CDR1 and CDR2: SGHRS, YFSETQ. Full variable domain (outside the CDR3, taken from reference TRBV5-1 and TRBJ1-5): KAGVTQTPRYLIKTRGQQVTLSCSPISGHRSVSWYQQTPGQGLQFLFEYFSETQRNKGNFPGRFSGRQFSNSRSEMNVSTLELGDSALYLCASSRTGGNQPQHFGDGTRLSIL.

This chain joins TRBV6-1 and TRBJ1-1, with a possible D match to TRBD1 (6 bases). Germline-derived CDR1 and CDR2 are MNHNS and SASEGT. Trimming pared 4 bases from V and 2 bases from J, leaving 23 bases between. The CDR3 extends over 18 amino acids. As DNA, the CDR3 is TGTGCCAGCAGTGCGTACTCTGGGGGCTCGGGTATTAACACTGAAGCTTTCTTT. Translation: CASSAYSGGSGINTEAFF.

The chain couples TRBV7-7 to TRBJ2-3; TRBD1 matches 10 bases. This CDR3 has 16 residues. Losses at the gene ends were 1 base for V and 0 bases for J; bases not matched to a gene: 1. The germline CDR1 and CDR2 sequences are SSHAT and FNYEAQ (reference sequence). CDR3 in amino acids: CASSLGGQGSTDTQYF. The CDR3 coding sequence is TGTGCCAGCAGCTTAGGGGGACAGGGGAGCACAGATACGCAGTATTTT.

This chain connects TRBV19 to TRBJ1-4, with D perhaps matching TRBD1 (5 bases). Deletions cut 3 bases from V and 5 bases from J, with 10 bases between. The CDR3 runs to 14 residues. Per germline, CDR1 LNHDA and CDR2 SQIVND (reference sequence). This chain's CDR3 is CASSMGPANEKLFF. The CDR3 DNA is TGTGCCAGTAGTATGGGGCCCGCGAATGAAAAACTGTTTTTT.

The J gene is TRBJ2-1, the V gene TRBV6-6, with TRBD2 matching over 8 bases. This CDR3 has 15 amino acids. J was trimmed by 5 bases and V by 6 bases; bases with no gene match: 9. Per germline, CDR1 MNHNY and CDR2 SVGAGI (reference sequence). CDR3 loop: CASSNRGGRDNEQFF. The CDR3 nucleotides are TGTGCCAGCAGCAACCGGGGGGGGAGGGACAATGAGCAGTTCTTC.

The J gene is TRBJ1-1, the V gene TRBV27, with TRBD1 matching over 8 bases. CDR3 length equals 15 residues. Germline-derived CDR1 and CDR2 are MNHEY and SMNVEV (reference sequence). J was trimmed by 1 base and V by 4 bases; bases with no gene match: 5. The chain's CDR3 is CASSSQGAKNTEAFF. CDR3 DNA: TGTGCCAGCAGTTCGCAGGGGGCCAAGAACACTGAAGCTTTCTTT.

The rearrangement uses TRBV5-1 and TRBJ1-1; 8 bases fit TRBD1. The V and J ends lost 3 bases and 7 bases, in that order; junction bases with no gene match: 8. Germline lookup yields CDR1 SGHRS and CDR2 YFSETQ. CDR3 size: 14 residues. The DNA for the CDR3 is TGCGCCAGCAGCTCCCGGGACAGGCAGGTTGAAGCTTTCTTT. It specifies CASSSRDRQVEAFF.

The chain carries TRBV6-6 and TRBJ1-2, with 8 positions matching TRBD1. Germline V gene sequence: CDR1 MNHNY, CDR2 SVGAGI (reference sequence). This CDR3 spans 15 amino acids. The V segment lost 0 bases and the J segment 4 bases; nucleotides outside the gene matches: 4. The chain's CDR3 is CASSYSDRASYGYTF. The CDR3 coding sequence is TGTGCCAGCAGTTACTCGGACAGGGCTAGCTATGGCTACACCTTC.

This clone was counted only a few times. CDR3 DNA: TGTGCCAGCAGCCCTCAGGTTAACTATGGCTACACCTTC. The encoded protein is CASSPQVNYGYTF. This chain links TRBV5-4 with TRBJ1-2; D is uncertain. Germline V CDR1 and CDR2: SGHNT, YYREEE (reference sequence). The CDR3 is 13 amino acids. V lost 4 bases and J 1 base, leaving 8 bases between the germline ends.

V gene TRBV6-5 combines with J gene TRBJ2-3; 8 bases line up with TRBD2. Germline CDR1 MNHEY, CDR2 SVGAGI. This CDR3 has 16 residues. V lost 3 bases, J lost 3 bases, and 8 bases stayed unmatched. CDR3: CASSYKGAGVTDTQYF. DNA of the CDR3: TGTGCCAGCAGTTATAAGGGAGCGGGAGTGACAGATACGCAGTATTTT.

The rearrangement joins TRBV2 to TRBJ2-1, with a weak D call TRBD2 (7 bases). This CDR3 has 16 amino acids. The germline V and J ends were trimmed by 1 base and 2 bases, with 12 bases remaining between them. Germline lookup yields CDR1 SNHLY and CDR2 FYNNEI. Written as DNA, the CDR3 is TGTGCCAGCAGTGAAGTAAGGGGGGGCACCTACAATGAGCAGTTCTTC. It specifies CASSEVRGGTYNEQFF. Combining the CDR3 with reference TRBV2 and TRBJ2-1 gives the whole variable domain EPEVTQTPSHQVTQMGQEVILRCVPISNHLYFYWYRQILGQKVEFLVSFYNNEISEKSEIFDDQFSVERPDGSNFTLKIRSTKLEDSAMYFCASSEVRGGTYNEQFFGPGTRLTVL.

The chain uses TRBV5-1 and TRBJ2-1, with TRBD2 matching 9 bases. Germline trimming cut 4 bases from V and 3 bases from J; bases unmatched to any gene: 20. Germline assignment: CDR1 SGHRS and CDR2 YFSETQ. CDR3 length: 20 amino acids. The CDR3 sequence: CASSPVLSRGGGANYNEQFF. CDR3 nucleotide sequence: TGCGCCAGCAGCCCGGTACTCAGCAGGGGCGGGGGGGCTAACTACAATGAGCAGTTCTTC.

This rearrangement joins TRBV19 to TRBJ1-6; no definite D call. Germline lookup yields CDR1 LNHDA and CDR2 SQIVND (reference sequence). The ends were cut back, 8 bases at V and 0 bases at J, with 8 bases in the middle. The CDR3 runs 14 residues. CDR3 nucleotides: TGTGCCAGTGGCCGGAGCTCCTATAATTCACCCCTCCACTTT. It specifies CASGRSSYNSPLHF. Using reference TRBV19 and TRBJ1-6 for the parts outside the CDR3, the full variable domain is DGGITQSPKYLFRKEGQNVTLSCEQNLNHDAMYWYRQDPGQGLRLIYYSQIVNDFQKGDIAEGYSVSREKKESFPLTVTSAQKNPTAFYLCASGRSSYNSPLHFGNGTRLTVT.

The rearrangement joins TRBV2 to TRBJ1-5; D perhaps matches TRBD1 (5 bases). Trimming took 2 bases from V and 7 from J, leaving 18 bases between them. In germline, CDR1 is SNHLY, CDR2 FYNNEI. This CDR3 is built from 16 residues. In DNA form, the CDR3 reads TGTGCCAGCAGTGAACGGTATAGGGGAGGTGGACAGCCCCAGCATTTT. This codes for CASSERYRGGGQPQHF.

This clone came up once. V gene TRBV6-1 combines with J gene TRBJ2-1, with TRBD1 as a possible D gene (6 bases). CDR3 length: 14 residues. V lost 8 bases and J 6 bases, leaving 17 bases between the germline ends. Looked up from germline, CDR1 is MNHNS and CDR2 is SASEGT. The CDR3 region is CASHRASGSNEQFF. The CDR3 DNA sequence: TGTGCCAGCCACAGGGCCTCCGGGTCCAATGAGCAGTTCTTC.

The CDR3 loop reads CSVDTGVNYGYTF. The DNA for the CDR3 is TGCAGCGTTGACACAGGGGTTAACTATGGCTACACCTTC. This sequence joins TRBV29-1 and TRBJ1-2; 7 bases agree with TRBD1. The germline gives CDR1 SQVTM, CDR2 ANQGSEA. After removal of 3 bases from V and 1 base from J, the junction contained 2 bases not matched to a gene. This CDR3 has 13 amino acids.

The CDR3 spells CASSFGGFTDTQYF. CDR3 DNA sequence: TGTGCCAGCTCATTTGGAGGCTTCACAGATACGCAGTATTTT. The gene calls are TRBV18 and TRBJ2-3; possibly TRBD2 for D (5 bases). This CDR3 is 14 amino acids long. The V end was cut by 5 bases, the J end by 2 bases, with 11 bases between. The germline V gene has CDR1 KGHSH and CDR2 LQKENI.

The V and J genes are TRBV6-1 and TRBJ2-5; 14 bases map to TRBD2. Trimming at V came to 3 bases and at J to 5 bases, leaving 5 bases not matched to a gene. The CDR3 loop spans 16 amino acids. CDR1 MNHNS and CDR2 SASEGT come from the germline V gene. The CDR3 loop is CASSDGTSGRGETQYF. For the CDR3, the DNA is TGTGCCAGCAGTGATGGGACTAGCGGGAGAGGTGAGACCCAGTACTTC.

The chain joins TRBV27 to TRBJ1-4; the D gene is possibly TRBD1 (6 bases). CDR1 and CDR2 from the germline V gene are MNHEY and SMNVEV (reference sequence). The CDR3 is 15 amino acids. V lost 2 bases, J lost 6 bases, and 13 bases lay in between. This chain's CDR3 is CASSLTGSFDEKLFF. The CDR3 DNA reads as TGTGCCAGCAGTTTAACAGGGTCTTTCGATGAAAAACTGTTTTTT.

The chain uses TRBV5-1 and TRBJ1-1; D is unresolved. This CDR3 has 14 residues. Germline lookup yields CDR1 SGHRS and CDR2 YFSETQ. The V and J ends lost 0 bases and 6 bases respectively, with 12 bases between them. The CDR3 is CASSLGRTEAEAFF. The CDR3 region has the DNA TGCGCCAGCAGCTTGGGTCGGACGGAGGCTGAAGCTTTCTTT.

The count of this clone is one. V usage is TRBV5-1 and J usage is TRBJ1-1, with TRBD1 matching 9 bases. The CDR3 extends over 15 amino acids. Germline V gives CDR1 SGHRS, CDR2 YFSETQ. Trimming at V came to 4 bases and at J to 0 bases, leaving 4 bases not matched to a gene. The DNA for the CDR3 is TGCGCCAGCAGCGGGACAGGGATCGTGAACACTGAAGCTTTCTTT. Residues: CASSGTGIVNTEAFF. Filled out from reference TRBV5-1 and TRBJ1-1, the complete variable domain reads KAGVTQTPRYLIKTRGQQVTLSCSPISGHRSVSWYQQTPGQGLQFLFEYFSETQRNKGNFPGRFSGRQFSNSRSEMNVSTLELGDSALYLCASSGTGIVNTEAFFGQGTRLTVV.

A word on this clone: The sample carries other DNA sequences with the same CDR3. J is TRBJ1-5 and V is TRBV19, with TRBD1 matching 10 bases. The CDR3 sequence is 15 residues long. Per the germline V gene, CDR1 is LNHDA and CDR2 is SQIVND (reference sequence). The J segment lost 3 bases and the V segment lost 3 bases, leaving 2 bases of the junction unmatched. The DNA for the CDR3 is TGTGCCAGTAGTATGGACAGGGGGTCCAATCAGCCCCAGCATTTT. It encodes CASSMDRGSNQPQHF.

The chain employs TRBV4-1 and TRBJ2-5, with 11 bases identical to TRBD2. This CDR3 is 16 amino acids long. CDR1 and CDR2 (germline): MGHRA, YSYEKL. After removal of 2 bases from V and 1 base from J, the junction contained 3 bases not matched to a gene. This CDR3 is CASSQHLAGGQETQYF. The CDR3 DNA sequence: TGCGCCAGCAGCCAACACCTAGCGGGGGGCCAAGAGACCCAGTACTTC.

This clone has more than one count but fewer than ten. This chain joins TRBV10-3 and TRBJ1-1, with TRBD1 as a possible D gene (5 bases). This CDR3 comprises 12 residues. CDR1 is ENHRY and CDR2 is SYGVKD in the germline V gene. The germline V and J ends were trimmed by 2 bases and 10 bases, with 11 bases remaining between them. The CDR3 is CAISEGRDGAFF. The CDR3 nucleotides read TGTGCCATCAGTGAGGGCAGGGATGGAGCTTTCTTT.

This clone appeared a few times. This chain connects TRBV5-1 to TRBJ2-7, with D perhaps TRBD2 (5 bases). The CDR3 is 14 residues long. Per germline, CDR1 SGHRS and CDR2 YFSETQ. V lost 0 bases and J lost 6, with 13 bases in between. CDR3 DNA sequence: TGCGCCAGCAGCTTGGGGCTAGCTATCGGCGAGCAGTACTTC. Protein sequence: CASSLGLAIGEQYF.

The chain recombines TRBV7-7 with TRBJ2-7, with D hard to call. This CDR3 is built from 14 residues. Germline lookup yields CDR1 SSHAT and CDR2 FNYEAQ (reference sequence). The ends were cut back, 1 base at V and 0 bases at J, with 7 bases in the middle. CDR3 sequence: CASSLDPGSYEQYF. CDR3 nucleotides: TGTGCCAGCAGCTTAGACCCCGGCTCCTACGAGCAGTACTTC.

DNA of the CDR3: TGTGCCAGCTCACCGCTGAATAGCGGGAGCTCCTACAATGAGCAGTTCTTC. Translating it yields CASSPLNSGSSYNEQFF. The chain employs TRBV18 and TRBJ2-1; 9 bases are a match to TRBD2. The CDR3 has 17 residues. J lost 0 bases, V lost 3 bases, and 6 bases had no gene match. CDR1 is KGHSH and CDR2 is LQKENI in the germline V gene.

This chain connects TRBV7-9 to TRBJ2-7; D is perhaps TRBD2 (6 bases). CDR3 size: 12 residues. The V gene lost 5 bases and the J gene lost 6 bases, with 11 bases spanning the gap. In germline, CDR1 is SEHNR, CDR2 FQNEAQ (reference sequence). CDR3 sequence (DNA): TGTGCCAGCAGCCCGGGGGACGGCGAGCAGTACTTC. Amino acids: CASSPGDGEQYF.